This T cell receptor (beta chain) was documented in a study of blood T cell repertoires in COVID-19 (dated by TCRdb to about 2020). With regard to the full study: Samples covering the acute and convalescent phases of COVID-19 were provided by collaborators in the United States, Italy and Spain. Samples were obtained from the ongoing ImmuneRACE study (first 160 participants) and from over a thousand subjects provided by 6 global collaborators. The repertoires were made available in a free public database intended to serve as a resource for research on the immune response to SARS-CoV-2. The sample metadata nearly always contained a de-identified subject ID, COVID-19 status, age in years and sex. Subjects who had been exposed to COVID-19, were actively infected with it, or had recovered from it provided the deeply sampled blood TCRbeta repertoires that made up the dataset. The prospective study material was composed of cDNA or gDNA derived from T cells, B-cell-depleted T cells, or PBMCs. Where available, HLA class I and class II types were obtained from metadata supplied by the sample provider rather than from assay-based typing.

Worth noting for this clone: Its specific antigen is unknown. The sample holds no much larger clone one base away, and base qualities are not on file.

TCRbeta CDR3 regions were amplified from genomic DNA using the immunoSEQ Assay, a bias-controlled multiplex PCR. The authors processed their data as follows. Within the assay, amplification of reference gene primers was used to estimate how many nucleated cells each sample contained. Sequence reads were collapsed and filtered to measure the absolute abundance of every unique TCRbeta CDR3 rearrangement. For each sample, productive Simpson clonality was calculated as the square root of Simpson's diversity index across productive rearrangements. Here the immuneACCESS table is served through TCRdb, limited to in-frame sequences with V and J called. Missing clones are a known gap in these copies; in checked studies unresolved V genes cover under half, and the rest lacks a known reason. V and J calls and clone size follow that table, whereas D and trimming were derived from the DNA. The table for this sample lists about 280,000 clones; roughly 85% of them were counted only once. The ten largest clones take up approximately 5.1% of the sample.

Collaborating institutions collected whole blood in K2EDTA tubes following their own protocols. For TCRbeta analysis, collaborators shipped samples in one of three forms: frozen whole blood, isolated PBMCs, or DNA extracted from either of those sample types. Study-wide conclusions, independent of this receptor: The amount of clinical and demographic metadata varied by source and participant and was provided uncurated.

The TCR originated in a man aged 45-65 years with active or convalescent COVID-19. Sequences were obtained from peripheral blood.

Here the CDR3 is given as CASTPSGGLSYEQYF. The sequenced DNA: TGTGCCAGCACCCCAAGCGGGGGACTATCCTACGAGCAGTACTTC. This chain joins TRBV6-5 to TRBJ2-7; 8 central bases correspond to TRBD2. The CDR3 measures 15 amino acids from cysteine to phenylalanine. Just CDR3 DNA is preserved here, 45 bases in frame from base 1. CDR1 and CDR2, per the germline V gene, are MNHEY and SVGAGI. V loses 7 bases at its end and J loses 1 base; junction bases beyond the gene matches: 9.